Below, 31 T cell receptor beta chains from the same sample are listed, as sequenced in a study of cytomegalovirus exposure and HLA in healthy donors (dated by TCRdb to 2015 to 2018). The library came from the immunoSEQ multiplex PCR assay. A mixture of 60 forward primers for TCR Vbeta segments and 13 reverse primers for TCR Jbeta segments was used in the multiplex PCR. In its TCRdb copy, this immuneACCESS table keeps in-frame sequences only and misses some clones. Where compared with another copy, unresolved V genes explain less than half of these, and the others have no known cause. The sample records 150,000 to 200,000 clones, about 80% of which are singletons. Just under 6.5% of the sample is held by the ten biggest clonotypes. The sequenced material came from PBMCs. These receptor sequences come from a man in his forties in good health and CMV-seropositive.

V usage is TRBV28 and J usage is TRBJ2-5; TRBD2 is a possible D gene (5 bases). The J call is in doubt because the DNA end fits TRBJ2-7 better. The CDR3 is made up of 16 amino acids. Germline V gene lookup returns CDR1 MDHEN and CDR2 SYDVKM. This chain's CDR3 is CASSRAGKSPTYEQYF. The CDR3 bases are TGTGCCAGCAGCCGCGCCGGGAAAAGCCCAACCTACGAGCAGTACTTC.

The rearrangement uses TRBV9 and TRBJ2-5, with 14 bases identical to TRBD2. The J call may be mistaken, given a closer DNA end match to TRBJ2-7. The germline V gene has CDR1 SGDLS and CDR2 YYNGEE. CDR3 length: 17 amino acids. CDR3 bases: TGTGCCAGCAGCCCCCACCGACTAGCGGGAGGGTCCTACGAGCAGTACTTC. Encoded protein: CASSPHRLAGGSYEQYF.

CDR3 sequence (DNA): TGCGCCAGCAGCGGCGACGGCAGGGTCGAGCAGTTCTTC. Its translation: CASSGDGRVEQFF. The chain has TRBV5-1 and TRBJ2-1, with TRBD1 as a possible D gene (5 bases). The CDR3 loop spans 13 amino acids. Germline CDR1 is SGHRS and CDR2 is YFSETQ. V shed 4 bases and J shed 10 bases, with 15 bases lying between them.

V usage is TRBV5-4 and J usage is TRBJ1-1; D is ambiguous. The CDR3 length is 16 residues. The V gene's germline CDR1 is SGHNT and CDR2 YYREEE (reference sequence). Trimming stripped 4 bases from V and 1 base from J, with 17 bases between. CDR3 sequence (DNA): TGTGCCAGCAGCCCGACGGGAACGGAGGGGAACACTGAAGCTTTCTTT. It yields the protein CASSPTGTEGNTEAFF.

About this clone: One end of the junction is discordant with germline, which a read error may explain. The sample contains more than one DNA sequence encoding this CDR3. The chain recombines TRBV5-1 with TRBJ1-4; D is possibly TRBD1 (5 bases). From germline, CDR1 is SGHRS and CDR2 YFSETQ. This CDR3 comprises 14 residues. Here the CDR3 reads CASSFGQGEEKLFF. The CDR3 region has the DNA TGCGCCAGCAGCTTTGGGCAGGGTGAAGAAAAGCTGTTTTTT.

This clone was seen a few times. This chain connects TRBV20-1 to TRBJ2-7; D call uncertain. The germline V and J ends were trimmed by 5 bases and 3 bases, with 8 bases remaining between them. The V gene's germline CDR1 is DFQATT and CDR2 SNEGSKA (reference sequence). This CDR3 has 11 residues. Here the CDR3 reads CSASTGYEQYF. The CDR3 DNA reads as TGCAGTGCTTCCACTGGCTACGAGCAGTACTTC.

The chain links TRBV9 to TRBJ2-7; 8 nucleotides line up with TRBD1. The CDR3 extends over 15 amino acids. Germline V gene sequence: CDR1 SGDLS, CDR2 YYNGEE. V lost 1 base and J lost 4; bases outside the gene matches: 7. The CDR3 loop is CASSVSPGQDYEQYF. CDR3 DNA: TGTGCCAGCAGCGTATCCCCGGGACAGGATTACGAGCAGTACTTC.

V and J are TRBV28 and TRBJ1-5; weak D call: TRBD1 (6 bases). This CDR3 spans 11 amino acids. V lost 7 bases and J 5 bases, leaving 6 bases between the germline ends. Germline loops: CDR1 MDHEN, CDR2 SYDVKM. The CDR3 loop reads CASKGDQPQHF. As DNA, the CDR3 is TGTGCCAGCAAGGGGGATCAGCCCCAGCATTTT.

The V call is TRBV7-6, the J call TRBJ2-5, with D possibly being TRBD1 (5 bases). CDR1 and CDR2 (germline): SGHVS, FNYEAQ. The CDR3 extends over 13 amino acids. Trimming removed 5 bases from V and 0 bases from J, with 7 bases in between. In DNA form, the CDR3 reads TGTGCCAGCAGCGTACAGGACCAAGAGACCCAGTACTTC. Protein product: CASSVQDQETQYF.

A few counts support this clone. The V call is TRBV7-8, the J call TRBJ1-2; TRBD1 aligns across 8 bases. The CDR3 totals 15 residues. J gave up 3 bases and V 0 bases, and 3 bases lay outside the gene matches. In germline, CDR1 is SGHVS, CDR2 FQNEAQ. The CDR3 reads CASSLAQGAHYGYTF. The CDR3 DNA reads as TGTGCCAGCAGCTTAGCGCAGGGGGCACACTATGGCTACACCTTC.

The chain couples TRBV29-1 to TRBJ2-6, with TRBD1 matching over 7 bases. Germline V gene data show CDR1 as SQVTM and CDR2 as ANQGSEA. The CDR3 is made up of 14 amino acids. Losses at the gene ends were 6 bases for V and 4 bases for J; bases not matched to a gene: 6. The DNA of the CDR3 is TGCAGCGTCGAGACAGGGCTCGGGGCCAACGTCCTGACTTTC. Translated, it gives CSVETGLGANVLTF.

This chain connects TRBV5-8 to TRBJ2-2, with D unclear. The CDR3 extends over 14 amino acids. Germline V gives CDR1 SGHTS, CDR2 YDEGEE. V lost 1 base, J lost 4 bases, and 8 bases lay in between. In nucleotides, the CDR3 is TGTGCCAGCAGCTTGTGGCCATTCACCGGGGAGCTGTTTTTT. Translating it yields CASSLWPFTGELFF.

The chain joins TRBV4-1 to TRBJ2-1; 12 nucleotides line up with TRBD2. Germline trimming cut 7 bases from V and 8 bases from J; bases unmatched to any gene: 6. The CDR3 covers 14 residues. In germline, CDR1 is MGHRA, CDR2 YSYEKL. The DNA for the CDR3 is TGCGCCAGCAAAGCTAGCGGGAGGGCCGATGAGCAGTTCTTC. Its translation: CASKASGRADEQFF.

The genes are TRBV11-3 and TRBJ2-3; 8 bases are a match to TRBD2. This CDR3 comprises 18 residues. The germline V gene has CDR1 SGHNT and CDR2 YENEEA. V lost 5 bases, J lost 0 bases, and 13 bases stayed unmatched. CDR3 coding DNA: TGTGCCAGCAGCCCGTCTTTAGCGGGACTGACGAGCACAGATACGCAGTATTTT. Translation gives CASSPSLAGLTSTDTQYF.

This sequence joins TRBV5-1 and TRBJ2-5; TRBD2 agrees at 9 bases. The assigned J gene may be wrong: the sequence end matches TRBJ2-7 better. CDR1 is SGHRS and CDR2 is YFSETQ in the germline V gene. CDR3 length equals 14 residues. The CDR3 region has the DNA TGCGCCAGCAGCATTGCGGGAGGGCCGGTCGAGCAGTACTTC. Protein product: CASSIAGGPVEQYF.

This chain's CDR3 is CASSPTSRLDQETQYF. The CDR3 DNA reads TGTGCCAGCAGCCCGACTTCAAGACTAGACCAAGAGACCCAGTACTTC. The rearrangement joins TRBV9 to TRBJ2-5, with D perhaps matching TRBD2 (6 bases). CDR3 size: 16 residues. Germline CDR1 and CDR2: SGDLS and YYNGEE. Trimming removed 4 bases from V and 0 bases from J, with 16 bases in between.

A word on this clone: Other DNA variants within this sample encode the same CDR3. The rearrangement uses TRBV6-1 and TRBJ2-7; D is uncertain. V lost 3 bases to trimming and J lost 4 bases, with 7 bases between them. The germline V gene encodes CDR1 MNHNS and CDR2 SASEGT. The CDR3 covers 12 residues. The CDR3 sequence is CASSEAAYEQYF. The CDR3, as DNA: TGTGCCAGCAGTGAGGCTGCTTACGAGCAGTACTTC.

The chain is built from TRBV27 and TRBJ2-1; 16 positions agree with TRBD2. V lost 5 bases and J lost 6; bases outside the gene matches: 4. This CDR3 has 16 residues. Germline V gene data show CDR1 as MNHEY and CDR2 as SMNVEV (reference sequence). CDR3 nucleotides: TGTGCCAGCAGTCGGGGGACTAGCGGGAGGGCCAATGAGCAGTTCTTC. Translated, it gives CASSRGTSGRANEQFF.

This clone has just a few counts. The chain carries TRBV10-2 and TRBJ1-2; TRBD1 is a possible D gene (5 bases). The CDR3 length is 14 residues. Per germline, CDR1 WSHSY and CDR2 SAAADI. The ends were cut back, 3 bases at V and 7 bases at J, with 15 bases in the middle. The CDR3 DNA sequence: TGCGCCAGCAGTGACCCCTATCAGGGTTCTGGCTACACCTTC. Translating gives CASSDPYQGSGYTF.

In DNA form, the CDR3 reads TGTGCCAGCAGCTGGGGCGGCGAGACCCAGTACTTC. Encoded protein: CASSWGGETQYF. The chain carries TRBV5-8 and TRBJ2-5, with a possible D match to TRBD1 (5 bases). The ends were cut back, 3 bases at V and 5 bases at J, with 8 bases in the middle. The CDR3 contains 12 residues. Germline V lookup: CDR1 SGHTS, CDR2 YDEGEE.

The CDR3 DNA reads TGTGCCAGCAGCTGGCCAGGGACCTACGAGCAGTACTTC. This encodes CASSWPGTYEQYF. The chain uses TRBV5-4 and TRBJ2-7; possible D gene TRBD1, 5 bases. Germline V gene data show CDR1 as SGHNT and CDR2 as YYREEE (reference sequence). V lost 3 bases and J lost 2, with 9 bases in between. The CDR3 is 13 residues long.

This clone has just one count. The chain has TRBV5-1 and TRBJ1-5; tentatively, D is TRBD1 (6 bases). Trimming pared 5 bases from V and 4 bases from J, leaving 16 bases between. This CDR3 is built from 15 residues. Germline CDR1 reads SGHRS; CDR2 reads YFSETQ. This CDR3 is CASRQTGDLNQPQHF. The CDR3 DNA sequence: TGCGCCAGCAGGCAGACAGGAGATCTAAATCAGCCCCAGCATTTT.

The chain employs TRBV28 and TRBJ1-3; TRBD1 matches at 7 bases. With 5 bases clipped from V and 0 bases from J, the junction kept 4 bases outside the gene matches. CDR1 and CDR2 from the germline V gene are MDHEN and SYDVKM. The CDR3 loop spans 15 amino acids. This CDR3 reads CASSPGQLSGNTIYF. CDR3 coding DNA: TGTGCCAGCAGTCCGGGACAGCTCTCTGGAAACACCATATATTTT.

This sequence joins TRBV27 and TRBJ1-2; 8 bases map to TRBD1. Germline V gene lookup returns CDR1 MNHEY and CDR2 SMNVEV (reference sequence). The V and J ends lost 4 bases and 10 bases, in that order; junction bases with no gene match: 11. The CDR3 runs to 14 residues. DNA for the CDR3: TGTGCCAGCAGTTCAGCAACCGGGACAGGACTCTACACCTTC. Translation: CASSSATGTGLYTF.

This sequence joins TRBV7-6 and TRBJ2-7; D is unresolved. The CDR3 runs 14 residues. Germline lookup yields CDR1 SGHVS and CDR2 FNYEAQ. Trimming took 0 bases from V and 0 from J, leaving 6 bases between them. CDR3 nucleotide sequence: TGTGCCAGCAGCTTAGCGGGCTCCTCCTACGAGCAGTACTTC. Translation: CASSLAGSSYEQYF.

The CDR3 is CASSLELAADTQYF. For the CDR3, the DNA is TGTGCCAGCAGCTTAGAACTAGCGGCGGATACGCAGTATTTT. The V and J genes are TRBV11-3 and TRBJ2-3; TRBD2 agrees at 8 bases. Germline assignment: CDR1 SGHNT and CDR2 YENEEA. With V trimmed by 0 bases and J by 6 bases, 2 bases remained unmatched. This CDR3 has 14 amino acids.

The rearrangement links TRBV6-5 to TRBJ1-5, with 7 bases that match TRBD1. This CDR3 spans 15 amino acids. J was trimmed by 2 bases and V by 6 bases; bases with no gene match: 7. Germline V lookup: CDR1 MNHEY, CDR2 SVGAGI. The CDR3 DNA reads TGTGCCAGCAGCAGACAGGGATTGGGCAATCAGCCCCAGCATTTT. Its translation: CASSRQGLGNQPQHF.

The CDR3 protein is CASSSSTSGRSDEQYF. The CDR3, as DNA: TGTGCCAGCAGCTCCTCGACTAGCGGGAGGAGCGACGAGCAGTACTTC. The chain is built from TRBV5-4 and TRBJ2-7; 13 nucleotides align to TRBD2. V trimming: 3 bases; J trimming: 5 bases; junction bases outside the gene matches: 8. This CDR3 has 16 amino acids. Germline V gene lookup returns CDR1 SGHNT and CDR2 YYREEE (reference sequence).

The chain couples TRBV5-6 to TRBJ2-3; weak D call: TRBD1 (6 bases). Per germline, CDR1 SGHDT and CDR2 YYEEEE. This CDR3 spans 13 amino acids. The V gene lost 1 base and the J gene lost 6 bases, with 9 bases spanning the gap. CDR3: CASSLLRGDTQYF. The CDR3 bases are TGTGCCAGCAGCTTGCTCAGGGGTGATACGCAGTATTTT.

This clone was seen a few times. The junction departs from the called germline gene at one end, perhaps through a read error. The chain has TRBV7-7 and TRBJ2-5; TRBD2 agrees at 10 bases. This CDR3 region has 15 residues. Germline V gene lookup returns CDR1 SSHAT and CDR2 FNYEAQ (reference sequence). This CDR3 is CASSVAASGRETQYF. CDR3 in DNA: TGTGCTAGCAGCGTGGCGGCTAGCGGGAGAGAGACCCAGTACTTC.

The V and J genes are TRBV7-9 and TRBJ2-1; 8 bases are a match to TRBD1. Germline-derived CDR1 and CDR2 are SEHNR and FQNEAQ (reference sequence). The J segment lost 8 bases and the V segment lost 6 bases, leaving 6 bases of the junction unmatched. CDR3 length equals 13 residues. The CDR3 reads CASSGQGTDEQFF. The CDR3 region has the DNA TGTGCCAGCAGTGGACAGGGTACAGATGAGCAGTTCTTC.